This entry lists 32 T cell receptor beta chains sequenced from one sample in a study of blood T cells in healthy people across ages. A J-beta primer mix and a sample-barcoded 5' primer were used in a second PCR of about 7 to 12 cycles. TCRdb independently ran MiXCR on the 5' RACE reads; one entry per CDR3 protein. The sample yields approximately 1.5 million distinct CDR3 sequences, 30% to 40% seen once. What was sequenced was blood. The source is a woman aged 25 to 39 in good health.

In its sample, this clonotype was seen a few times. Sequence at one end of the junction differs from germline and may be a read error. The rearrangement joins TRBV29-1 to TRBJ1-1; 11 nucleotides match TRBD1. Germline CDR1 reads SQVTM; CDR2 reads ANQGSEA. This CDR3 spans 14 amino acids. CDR3 residues: CSVDGQGASTEVFF. Written as DNA, the CDR3 is TGCAGCGTTGATGGACAGGGGGCGTCCACTGAAGTTTTCTTT.

This clonotype was counted a few times. The V gene is TRBV20-1, the J gene TRBJ2-7; D gene ambiguous. The V end was cut by 7 bases, the J end by 2 bases, with 18 bases between. CDR3 length: 14 residues. CDR1 is DFQATT and CDR2 is SNEGSKA in the germline V gene (reference sequence). CDR3 sequence: CSVSNPSGPYEQYF. Here the CDR3 DNA reads TGCAGTGTCAGCAACCCTTCAGGCCCCTACGAGCAGTACTTC.

V usage is TRBV7-8 and J usage is TRBJ2-7; 9 bases align to TRBD2. In germline, CDR1 is SGHVS, CDR2 FQNEAQ. The CDR3 length is 15 residues. V shed 6 bases and J 7 bases; nucleotides not matched to a gene: 13. The CDR3 coding sequence is TGTGCCAGCAGAGCTGGGACTAGCCGGGTTCAGGAGCAGTACTTC. Translation gives CASRAGTSRVQEQYF. The full variable domain, its missing parts supplied by reference TRBV7-8 and TRBJ2-7, is GAGVSQSPRYKVAKRGQDVALRCDPISGHVSLFWYQQALGQGPEFLTYFQNEAQLDKSGLPSDRFFAERPEGSVSTLKIQRTQQEDSAVYLCASRAGTSRVQEQYFGPGTRLTVT.

In this sample, this clonotype turned up a few times. The genes are TRBV11-1 and TRBJ2-5, with D possibly being TRBD1 (5 bases). The CDR3 length is 13 residues. The germline CDR1 and CDR2 sequences are SGHAT and FQDESV (reference sequence). Trimming took 5 bases from V and 5 from J, leaving 12 bases between them. CDR3 coding DNA: TGTGCCAGCAGCGATACAGGTAGCGAGACCCAGTACTTC. Its translation: CASSDTGSETQYF.

The chain joins TRBV7-2 to TRBJ2-5; 9 nucleotides match TRBD2. This CDR3 region has 16 residues. Trimming took 4 bases from V and 0 from J; bases not matched to a gene: 6. CDR1 is SGHTA and CDR2 is FQGNSA in the germline V gene. This CDR3 reads CASSYGLARDQETQYF. CDR3 nucleotide sequence: TGTGCCAGCAGCTACGGACTAGCGAGGGACCAAGAGACCCAGTACTTC.

This clonotype has more than one count but fewer than ten. V gene TRBV21-1 combines with J gene TRBJ2-4. TRBV21-1 represents a pseudogene. The CDR3 runs to 16 residues. The CDR3 DNA is TGTGCCAGCAGCAAACCGAGACACCTAGCCAAAAACATTCAGTACTTC. Translating gives CASSKPRHLAKNIQYF.

This clonotype was seen only a few times. The J gene is TRBJ1-2, the V gene TRBV10-3; 9 positions match TRBD1. The trim removed 0 bases at V and 8 bases at J, leaving 7 bases unmatched. The CDR3 spans 15 residues. CDR1 is ENHRY, CDR2 SYGVKD, per germline. DNA for the CDR3: TGTGCCATCAGTGAGTCGAGGGGACAGGGAAGAGGCTACACCTTC. Translating gives CAISESRGQGRGYTF.

The rearrangement joins TRBV5-1 to TRBJ1-2; D gene unclear. Trimming took 0 bases from V and 4 from J, leaving 13 bases between them. CDR3 length: 15 residues. Germline V gives CDR1 SGHRS, CDR2 YFSETQ. The CDR3 sequence: CASSLAGGTCYGYTF. The CDR3 DNA follows: TGCGCCAGCAGCTTGGCTGGCGGAACCTGCTATGGCTACACCTTC.

As for this clonotype: The CDR3 ends on some other residue instead of the conserved phenylalanine or tryptophan, so this is likely a read error. The chain joins TRBV7-8 to TRBJ2-2, with a possible D match to TRBD1 (6 bases). The V gene lost 7 bases and the J gene lost 0 bases, with 21 bases spanning the gap. The CDR3 length is 18 residues. The germline V gene encodes CDR1 SGHVS and CDR2 FQNEAQ. CDR3 residues: CASNFPARQAANTGELFC. DNA of the CDR3: TGTGCCAGCAACTTTCCCGCCAGACAGGCCGCGAACACCGGGGAGCTGTTTTGT.

The chain joins TRBV12-3 or TRBV12-4 to TRBJ1-1; perhaps TRBD1 as D (5 bases). The CDR3 loop spans 13 amino acids. The V end lost 9 bases, the J end lost 3 bases, and 14 bases lay between the germline ends. The CDR3 sequence is CASPGGSDTEAFF. CDR3 DNA: TGTGCCAGTCCCGGGGGGTCGGACACTGAAGCTTTCTTT.

In its sample, this clonotype was seen a few times. The chain employs TRBV6-1 and TRBJ2-7; D gene unclear. The CDR3 has 14 amino acids. From germline, CDR1 is MNHNS and CDR2 SASEGT. Trimming pared 2 bases from V and 0 bases from J, leaving 8 bases between. The CDR3 spells CASSEFYGSYEQYF. The DNA of the CDR3 is TGTGCCAGCAGTGAATTCTACGGCTCCTACGAGCAGTACTTC.

For the CDR3, the DNA is TGTGCCAGCAGTCGCAGCGGACAACAAAACACTGAAGCTTTCTTT. Translated: CASSRSGQQNTEAFF. The chain is built from TRBV6-5 and TRBJ1-1; TRBD1 might be the D (5 bases). V gave up 5 bases and J gave up 2 bases, with 15 bases separating them. CDR3 length: 15 residues. Germline V gene data show CDR1 as MNHEY and CDR2 as SVGAGI.

The V and J genes are TRBV20-1 and TRBJ1-5, with a weak D call TRBD1 (6 bases). The germline gives CDR1 DFQATT, CDR2 SNEGSKA (reference sequence). The CDR3 covers 17 residues. Trimming shortened V by 2 bases and J by 1 base, and 18 bases separated the two germline ends. CDR3 sequence (DNA): TGCAGTGCTAGACCCTCCGAAGGGGGTTGGAGCAATCAGCCCCAGCATTTT. Translated, it gives CSARPSEGGWSNQPQHF.

This clonotype was seen a handful of times. This chain links TRBV6-1 with TRBJ1-2; 9 bases match TRBD1. This CDR3 has 13 residues. Per germline, CDR1 MNHNS and CDR2 SASEGT. V shed 6 bases, J shed 7 bases, and the junction held 6 bases outside the gene matches. The CDR3 coding sequence is TGTGCCAGCAGGCCCGGGACAGGGTCTGGCTACACCTTC. This encodes CASRPGTGSGYTF.

This chain joins TRBV16 and TRBJ1-2; the match to TRBD1 covers 9 bases. J was trimmed by 3 bases and V by 6 bases; bases with no gene match: 11. Germline-derived CDR1 and CDR2 are KGHSY and FQNENV. The CDR3 has 16 amino acids. This CDR3 is CASSPGRQGGHYGYTF. The CDR3 coding sequence is TGTGCCAGCAGTCCCGGGAGACAGGGGGGCCACTATGGCTACACCTTC.

This chain links TRBV7-3 with TRBJ1-2; 8 bases agree with TRBD1. V shed 0 bases, J shed 7 bases, and the junction held 10 bases outside the gene matches. Germline loops: CDR1 SGHTA, CDR2 FQGTGA. CDR3 size: 16 residues. The CDR3 DNA reads TGTGCCAGCAGCTTAACAACTGCGGACAGGGTCTCTGGCTACACCTTC. Translation: CASSLTTADRVSGYTF.

In regard to this clonotype: One junction end does not reproduce the germline sequence, and a read error may be involved. The genes are TRBV4-2 and TRBJ2-1; TRBD2 matches at 13 bases. The germline V gene encodes CDR1 LGHNA and CDR2 YNFKEQ. The CDR3 runs to 18 residues. The CDR3 DNA follows: TGTGCCAGCAGCCCCCGGACTAGCGGGGGACCCCCTTACAATGAGCGGTTCTTC. Translating gives CASSPRTSGGPPYNERFF.

This clonotype has just a few counts. The rearrangement joins TRBV3-1 to TRBJ2-7; no definite D call. Germline-derived CDR1 and CDR2 are LGHDT and YNNKEL (reference sequence). V was clipped by 4 bases and J by 6 bases, with 10 bases between them. The CDR3 is 12 amino acids. The DNA of the CDR3 is TGTGCCAGCAGCCTAATAAACGCCGAGCAGTACTTC. The encoded protein is CASSLINAEQYF.

The chain uses TRBV5-1 and TRBJ2-1; no clear D gene. The germline CDR1 and CDR2 sequences are SGHRS and YFSETQ. This CDR3 is built from 15 residues. Trimming left V 1 base short and J 3 bases short, with 11 bases between. The CDR3 region has the DNA TGCGCCAGCAGCTTGCTGGGCTTCTACTACAATGAGCAGTTCTTC. It translates to CASSLLGFYYNEQFF.

The chain employs TRBV12-3 or TRBV12-4 and TRBJ2-3; 8 bases are shared with TRBD2. The CDR3 runs 15 residues. With V trimmed by 5 bases and J by 6 bases, 10 bases remained unmatched. Here the CDR3 reads CASSRTSTSSDTQYF. CDR3 in DNA: TGTGCCAGCAGTAGGACTAGCACATCGTCGGATACGCAGTATTTT.

This clonotype came up many times. The chain carries TRBV27 and TRBJ2-1, with D perhaps matching TRBD2 (6 bases). The germline gives CDR1 MNHEY, CDR2 SMNVEV (reference sequence). V was trimmed by 1 base and J by 10 bases, leaving 8 bases between them. The CDR3 has 12 amino acids. CDR3 amino acids: CASSLLGGEQFF. Here the CDR3 DNA reads TGTGCCAGCAGTTTATTGGGAGGCGAGCAGTTCTTC.

The chain combines TRBV20-1 with TRBJ1-2; no firm D call. This CDR3 is built from 13 residues. Deletions cut 6 bases from V and 5 bases from J, with 16 bases between. Germline CDR1 DFQATT, CDR2 SNEGSKA (reference sequence). The CDR3 bases are TGCAGTGCCCGGACGCCCTATGGATATGGCTACACCTTC. Protein product: CSARTPYGYGYTF.

In its sample, this clonotype was seen many times. The J gene is TRBJ2-1, the V gene TRBV5-6; perhaps D is TRBD1 or TRBD2 (6 bases each). The CDR3 loop spans 15 amino acids. V lost 4 bases and J 7 bases, leaving 18 bases between the germline ends. In germline, CDR1 is SGHDT, CDR2 YYEEEE. The chain's CDR3 is CASSPDQGRINEQFF. CDR3 DNA sequence: TGTGCCAGCAGCCCGGATCAGGGGAGGATTAATGAGCAGTTCTTC.

The gene calls are TRBV27 and TRBJ2-7; the D gene is possibly TRBD2 (5 bases). The CDR3 totals 15 residues. V was clipped by 5 bases and J by 7 bases, with 21 bases between them. CDR1 and CDR2 from the germline V gene are MNHEY and SMNVEV (reference sequence). The CDR3 nucleotides read TGTGCCAGCAGTACCGGTTACCTACGCGGAGGAGAGCAGTACTTC. It specifies CASSTGYLRGGEQYF.

This clonotype was observed a few times. The chain combines TRBV7-3 with TRBJ2-3; no clear D gene. The CDR3 totals 13 residues. Trimming shortened V by 1 base and J by 5 bases, and 7 bases separated the two germline ends. Germline V lookup: CDR1 SGHTA, CDR2 FQGTGA. CDR3 loop: CASSLIGRDTQYF. DNA of the CDR3: TGTGCCAGCAGCTTAATAGGACGAGATACGCAGTATTTT.

The gene calls are TRBV2 and TRBJ2-4, with a possible D match to TRBD1 (5 bases). The CDR3 is 15 residues long. Germline V CDR1 and CDR2: SNHLY, FYNNEI. Trimming pared 2 bases from V and 0 bases from J, leaving 8 bases between. The CDR3 coding sequence is TGTGCCAGCAGTGAACGGACACTAGCCAAAAACATTCAGTACTTC. This translates into CASSERTLAKNIQYF.

This clonotype was seen once. In this CDR3 the conserved last residue, phenylalanine or tryptophan, is missing, so a read error is likely. The chain is built from TRBV12-3 or TRBV12-4 and TRBJ2-5, with D possibly TRBD1 on 5 matching bases. The CDR3 runs to 14 residues. The V and J ends lost 3 bases and 5 bases respectively, with 13 bases between them. CDR3 nucleotide sequence: TGTGCCAGCAGTTTTGGCAGGGCCGAGGAGACCCAGTACTGC. This codes for CASSFGRAEETQYC.

This clonotype has only one observation. V is TRBV7-3 and J is TRBJ1-2; 7 nucleotides align to TRBD1. Trimming at V came to 6 bases and at J to 4 bases, leaving 26 bases not matched to a gene. The CDR3 spans 20 residues. Germline V gene sequence: CDR1 SGHTA, CDR2 FQGTGA. This CDR3 reads CASRGPKGAGERSGAYGYTF. CDR3 DNA sequence: TGTGCCAGCAGGGGGCCAAAGGGGGCAGGGGAAAGGAGTGGGGCCTATGGCTACACCTTC. The full variable domain, in which reference TRBV7-3 and TRBJ1-2 provide the parts outside the CDR3, is GAGVSQTPSNKVTEKGKYVELRCDPISGHTALYWYRQSLGQGPEFLIYFQGTGAADDSGLPNDRFFAVRPEGSVSTLKIQRTERGDSAVYLCASRGPKGAGERSGAYGYTFGSGTRLTVV.

V is TRBV6-1 and J is TRBJ1-2; TRBD1 might be the D (5 bases). CDR1 and CDR2 (germline): MNHNS, SASEGT. The CDR3 runs 14 residues. Trimming cost V 1 base and J 7 bases, with 13 bases left between them. The CDR3 loop reads CASSEVGGRSGYTF. The CDR3, as DNA: TGTGCCAGCAGTGAAGTTGGGGGGAGGAGTGGCTACACCTTC.

The chain is built from TRBV7-6 and TRBJ1-1; D call uncertain. Trimming removed 5 bases from V and 1 base from J, with 23 bases in between. The CDR3 loop spans 18 amino acids. Germline assignment: CDR1 SGHVS and CDR2 FNYEAQ. This chain's CDR3 is CASSSLGFRNRGNTEAFF. As DNA, the CDR3 is TGTGCCAGCAGCAGTCTTGGGTTCCGGAATAGAGGGAACACTGAAGCTTTCTTT.

This clonotype came up a few times. The chain employs TRBV7-9 and TRBJ2-1; TRBD2 matches 7 bases. Per the germline V gene, CDR1 is SEHNR and CDR2 is FQNEAQ (reference sequence). CDR3 length: 17 amino acids. V was pared by 5 bases and J by 1 base, with 11 bases of the junction left unmatched. The CDR3 coding sequence is TGTGCCAGCAGCCCCACCCGGGGGGAGGAGTCCTACAATGAGCAGTTCTTC. It specifies CASSPTRGEESYNEQFF.

In this sample, this clonotype turned up many times. The chain links TRBV10-3 to TRBJ2-7; D is unclear. Germline V gene lookup returns CDR1 ENHRY and CDR2 SYGVKD. Trimming took 3 bases from V and 5 from J, leaving 17 bases between them. The CDR3 has 15 residues. Written as DNA, the CDR3 is TGTGCCATCAGTGACCTCCGGATCTATCGGGACGAGCAGTACTTC. Protein: CAISDLRIYRDEQYF.